One TCR beta chain is described in this entry. Its specificity is not known. Primers used in a second PCR of about 6 to 11 cycles were a sample-barcoded 5' primer and a J-beta primer mix. Every single cDNA molecule received a tag from a template-switch adaptor with 12 random nucleotides. TCRdb called the 5' RACE reads again in MiXCR, with one record for every CDR3 protein. The sample carries about 730,000 distinct CDR3 sequences, around 46% recorded once. Collection of roughly 9.8 milliliters of peripheral blood was performed for each donor. The data originate from a study of blood T cells in healthy people across ages. Findings and limits, study-wide: Diversity of TCR beta per million T cells declined in a roughly linear way with age.

Per germline, CDR1 MGHRA and CDR2 YSYEKL. This CDR3 region has 14 residues. V gave up 3 bases and J gave up 2 bases; unmatched junction bases: 2. The sample consisted of blood. The chain uses TRBV4-1 and TRBJ2-7; 9 bases align to TRBD1. This clonotype was sampled from a woman aged 60-75 years in good health. The CDR3 protein is CASSHGTGTYEQYF. In DNA form, the CDR3 reads TGCGCCAGCAGCCACGGGACAGGGACCTACGAGCAGTACTTC.